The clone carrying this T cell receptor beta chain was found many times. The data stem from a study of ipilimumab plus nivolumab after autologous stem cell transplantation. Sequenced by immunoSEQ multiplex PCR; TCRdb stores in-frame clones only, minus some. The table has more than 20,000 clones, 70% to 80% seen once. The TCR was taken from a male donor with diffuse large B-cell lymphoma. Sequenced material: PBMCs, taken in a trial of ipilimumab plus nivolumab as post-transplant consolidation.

CDR3 sequence reads: CASSLDRLTVDSNQPQHF. Written as DNA, the CDR3 is TGTGCCAGCAGCTTAGACAGATTGACAGTAGATAGCAATCAGCCCCAGCATTTT. The V and J genes are TRBV7-2 and TRBJ1-5, with D perhaps matching TRBD1 (5 bases). The V end lost 1 base, the J end lost 0 bases, and 16 bases lay between the germline ends. The CDR3 consists of 18 residues. The germline V gene encodes CDR1 SGHTA and CDR2 FQGNSA. The complete variable domain, with remaining parts taken from reference TRBV7-2 and TRBJ1-5, reads GAGVSQSPSNKVTEKGKDVELRCDPISGHTALYWYRQSLGQGLEFLIYFQGNSAPDKSGLPSDRFSAERTGGSVSTLTIQRTQQEDSAVYLCASSLDRLTVDSNQPQHFGDGTRLSIL.